A single sample gave rise to the 14 T cell receptor beta chains below, sequenced in a study of shared clonotypes between healthy human individuals. Sequencing was performed with immunoSEQ multiplex PCR; in TCRdb, only in-frame clones are kept and a portion is missing. This sample has approximately 110,000 clones, with 67% found just once. Sequencing was performed on memory CD8+ T cells sorted from blood. Subset of the sample: CD45RO+ cells pooled with CCR7-negative TemRA cells. Source of these receptors: a woman in her 30s in good health.

The V call is TRBV28, the J call TRBJ2-3; D is perhaps TRBD2 (6 bases). Trimming left V 2 bases short and J 8 bases short, with 8 bases between. The CDR3 sequence is 12 residues long. Looked up from germline, CDR1 is MDHEN and CDR2 is SYDVKM. The CDR3: CASSLRGITQYF. The CDR3 DNA follows: TGTGCCAGCAGTTTACGGGGGATTACGCAGTATTTT.

CDR3 coding DNA: TGTGCCAGCAGTGCTCTGGACAGGACTTTTGAAGCTTTCTTT. Translating gives CASSALDRTFEAFF. The chain uses TRBV27 and TRBJ1-1; 7 nucleotides align to TRBD1. The V gene end was trimmed by 5 bases and the J gene end by 7 bases; junction bases not matched to a gene: 10. The CDR3 contains 14 residues. Germline V gives CDR1 MNHEY, CDR2 SMNVEV (reference sequence).

There are many counts of this clone. The V gene is TRBV5-8, the J gene TRBJ1-2, with unresolved D. The CDR3 has 15 amino acids. Looked up from germline, CDR1 is SGHTS and CDR2 is YDEGEE. The germline V and J ends were trimmed by 0 bases and 1 base, with 10 bases remaining between them. CDR3 amino acids: CASSLVSEFNYGYTF. CDR3 bases: TGTGCCAGCAGCTTGGTGTCAGAGTTTAACTATGGCTACACCTTC.

V and J are TRBV25-1 and TRBJ2-1, with 9 bases aligning to TRBD2. The length of the CDR3 is 16 residues. The germline CDR1 and CDR2 sequences are MGHDK and SYGVNS. V shed 5 bases and J 3 bases; nucleotides not matched to a gene: 8. CDR3 in DNA: TGTGCCAGCAGTATAACAGGGACTAGCAGCTACAATGAGCAGTTCTTC. Translating it yields CASSITGTSSYNEQFF.

This chain connects TRBV4-2 to TRBJ2-1; possibly TRBD1 or TRBD2 for D (5 bases each). This CDR3 has 15 residues. Germline-derived CDR1 and CDR2 are LGHNA and YNFKEQ. Trimming took 4 bases from V and 4 from J, leaving 14 bases between them. CDR3 DNA sequence: TGTGCCAGCAGCCCCCGGGACGGACGGTACAATGAGCAGTTCTTC. It encodes CASSPRDGRYNEQFF.

The genes are TRBV27 and TRBJ2-3; D gene ambiguous. The germline V and J ends were trimmed by 1 base and 6 bases, with 11 bases remaining between them. This CDR3 spans 14 amino acids. CDR1 is MNHEY and CDR2 is SMNVEV in the germline V gene (reference sequence). In DNA, the CDR3 is TGTGCCAGCAGTTTATTAACCTTTTTTGATACGCAGTATTTT. It encodes CASSLLTFFDTQYF.

V gene TRBV5-6 combines with J gene TRBJ2-1, with 9 positions matching TRBD2. V lost 2 bases to trimming and J lost 3 bases; unmatched junction nucleotides: 3. The CDR3 extends over 15 amino acids. CDR1 and CDR2 (germline): SGHDT, YYEEEE. In DNA form, the CDR3 reads TGTGCCAGCAGCTTAGAACTAGCGGGCTACAATGAGCAGTTCTTC. As protein: CASSLELAGYNEQFF. Together with reference TRBV5-6 and TRBJ2-1, the CDR3 gives the full variable domain: DAGVTQSPTHLIKTRGQQVTLRCSPKSGHDTVSWYQQALGQGPQFIFQYYEEEERQRGNFPDRFSGHQFPNYSSELNVNALLLGDSALYLCASSLELAGYNEQFFGPGTRLTVL.

Concerning this clone itself: Other DNA variants within this sample encode the same CDR3. The V call is TRBV4-1, the J call TRBJ1-5, with D hard to call. The CDR3 totals 14 residues. Germline loops: CDR1 MGHRA, CDR2 YSYEKL. The ends were cut back, 0 bases at V and 2 bases at J, with 5 bases in the middle. DNA for the CDR3: TGCGCCAGCAGCCAAGATGAGGGCAATCAGCCCCAGCATTTT. Protein: CASSQDEGNQPQHF.

The rearrangement links TRBV5-1 to TRBJ2-1; D is uncertain. This CDR3 region has 13 residues. Germline V gene sequence: CDR1 SGHRS, CDR2 YFSETQ. Deletions cut 4 bases from V and 4 bases from J, with 9 bases between. CDR3 in DNA: TGCGCCAGCAGCGGACCTCAGTACAATGAGCAGTTCTTC. It yields the protein CASSGPQYNEQFF.

The rearrangement joins TRBV4-2 to TRBJ2-2, with TRBD2 identical over 10 bases. The CDR3 has 15 residues. Germline V gene sequence: CDR1 LGHNA, CDR2 YNFKEQ. The ends lost 3 bases at V and 3 bases at J; junction bases unmatched: 1. CDR3 sequence reads: CASSHGTSDTGELFF. The CDR3 nucleotides are TGTGCCAGCAGCCACGGGACTAGCGACACCGGGGAGCTGTTTTTT.

The J gene is TRBJ2-2, the V gene TRBV27; no firm D call. This CDR3 spans 14 amino acids. The V end lost 0 bases, the J end lost 5 bases, and 7 bases lay between the germline ends. Germline V gene sequence: CDR1 MNHEY, CDR2 SMNVEV (reference sequence). The CDR3 DNA sequence: TGTGCCAGCAGTTTATCCCCAGGAACCGGGGAGCTGTTTTTT. Its protein is CASSLSPGTGELFF.

The chain carries TRBV2 and TRBJ2-5, with 10 bases lining up with TRBD2. This CDR3 is built from 16 residues. The V and J ends lost 6 bases and 4 bases, in that order; junction bases with no gene match: 11. Germline V gene sequence: CDR1 SNHLY, CDR2 FYNNEI. CDR3 amino acids: CASSGEWVAGGETQYF. The DNA of the CDR3 is TGTGCCAGCAGCGGGGAGTGGGTAGCGGGAGGAGAGACCCAGTACTTC.

For this clone: This specimen includes other DNA sequences encoding the same CDR3. The chain joins TRBV6-4 to TRBJ2-5, with D hard to call. Between the trimmed V and J ends, which lost 2 bases and 3 bases, there was a span of 4 bases. The germline gives CDR1 MRHNA, CDR2 SNTAGT. CDR3 length equals 12 residues. As DNA, the CDR3 is TGTGCCAGCAGTGACCGCGAAGAGACCCAGTACTTC. It is translated as CASSDREETQYF.

This rearrangement joins TRBV2 to TRBJ2-7; 11 nucleotides line up with TRBD2. Germline V gene data show CDR1 as SNHLY and CDR2 as FYNNEI. The CDR3 is made up of 18 amino acids. Unmatched junction bases numbered 13, after V lost 0 bases and J lost 6 bases. The CDR3 sequence: CASSEAQFGLGLAGEQYF. The DNA for the CDR3 is TGTGCCAGCAGTGAAGCGCAGTTTGGACTAGGACTAGCGGGCGAGCAGTACTTC.